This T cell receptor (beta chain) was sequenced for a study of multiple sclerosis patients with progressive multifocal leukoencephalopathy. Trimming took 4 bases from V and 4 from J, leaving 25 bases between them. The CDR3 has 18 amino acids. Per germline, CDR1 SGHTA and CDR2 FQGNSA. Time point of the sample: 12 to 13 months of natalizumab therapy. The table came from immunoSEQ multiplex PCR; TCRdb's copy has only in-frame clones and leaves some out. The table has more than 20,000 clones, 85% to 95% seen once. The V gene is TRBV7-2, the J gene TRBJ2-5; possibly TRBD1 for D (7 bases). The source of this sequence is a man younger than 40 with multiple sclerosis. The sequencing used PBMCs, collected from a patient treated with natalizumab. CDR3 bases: TGTGCCAGCAGCTCGAGGGCCACTAGGGGGCTGCGGGGAGAGACCCAGTACTTC. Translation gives CASSSRATRGLRGETQYF. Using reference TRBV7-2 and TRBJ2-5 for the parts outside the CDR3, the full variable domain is GAGVSQSPSNKVTEKGKDVELRCDPISGHTALYWYRQSLGQGLEFLIYFQGNSAPDKSGLPSDRFSAERTGGSVSTLTIQRTQQEDSAVYLCASSSRATRGLRGETQYFGPGTRLLVL.